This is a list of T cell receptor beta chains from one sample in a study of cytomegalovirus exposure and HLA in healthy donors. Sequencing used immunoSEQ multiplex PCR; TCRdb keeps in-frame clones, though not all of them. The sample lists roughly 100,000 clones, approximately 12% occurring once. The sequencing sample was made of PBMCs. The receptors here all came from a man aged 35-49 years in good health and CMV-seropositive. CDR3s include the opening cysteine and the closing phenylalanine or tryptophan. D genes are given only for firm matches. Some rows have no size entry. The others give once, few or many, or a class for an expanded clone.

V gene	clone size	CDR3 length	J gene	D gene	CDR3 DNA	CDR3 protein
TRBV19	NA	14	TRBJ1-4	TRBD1	TGTGCCAGTAGTCAATTGACAGGGGGCGACCGGGCGTTTTTT	CASSQLTGGDRAFF
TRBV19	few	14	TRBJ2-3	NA	TGTGCCAGCACCTCGGGAGAGGTGGGAGATACGCAGTATTTT	CASTSGEVGDTQYF
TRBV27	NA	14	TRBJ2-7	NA	TGTGCCAGCAGTCCGGGGGCGGACAGGAAGGAGCAGCACTTC	CASSPGADRKEQHF
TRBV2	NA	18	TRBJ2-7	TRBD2	TGTGCCAGCAGTGTGAGGGTGGGCCTAGCGGCCTACTCCTACGAGCAGTACTTC	CASSVRVGLAAYSYEQYF
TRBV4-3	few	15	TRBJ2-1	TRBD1	TGCGCCAGCAGCCTGGACAGGGTCTCCTACAATGAGCAGTTCTTC	CASSLDRVSYNEQFF
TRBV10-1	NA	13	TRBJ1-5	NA	TGCGCCAGCAGTGTGCGTGGAGATCAGCCCCAGCATTTT	CASSVRGDQPQHF
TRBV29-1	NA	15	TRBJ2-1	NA	TGCAGCGTTGAAACCCGGACTCAAGCCTACAATGAGCAGTTCTTC	CSVETRTQAYNEQFF
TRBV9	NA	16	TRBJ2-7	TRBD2	TGTGCCAGCAGCCCGACCGGGACTAGCAACTCCTACGAGCAGTACTTC	CASSPTGTSNSYEQYF
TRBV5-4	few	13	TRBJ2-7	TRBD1	TGTGCCAGCAGCCGACAGGGGGCCTACGAGCAGTACTTC	CASSRQGAYEQYF
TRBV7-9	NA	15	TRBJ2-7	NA	TGTGCCAGCATGCCGCCCACCGGGAGCATAGGGAAGCAGTACTTC	CASMPPTGSIGKQYF
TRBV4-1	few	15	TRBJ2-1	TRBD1	TGCGCCAGCAGCCAAGGACAGGGCTCCTACAATGAGCAGTTCTTC	CASSQGQGSYNEQFF
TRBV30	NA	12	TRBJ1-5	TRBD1	TGTGCCTGGGGTGACAGGGACCAGCCCCAGCATTTT	CAWGDRDQPQHF
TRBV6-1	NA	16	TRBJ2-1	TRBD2	TGTGCCAGCAGTGAGAGGGGGACTAGCGGGAGAAATGAGCAGTTCTTC	CASSERGTSGRNEQFF
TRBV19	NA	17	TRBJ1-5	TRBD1	TGTGCCAGTACCATATGGGGACAGGGTTCCTCCGATCAGCCCCAGCATTTT	CASTIWGQGSSDQPQHF
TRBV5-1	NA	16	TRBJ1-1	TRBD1	TGCGCCAGCAGCTTTGGCTACACAGGGGCGGACACTGAAGCTTTCTTT	CASSFGYTGADTEAFF